This T cell receptor (delta chain) originates from a study of gammadelta T cells in human blood. By sample fraction, this clone is large. Its antigen is unknown. Per the germline V gene, CDR1 is GEAIGNYY and CDR2 is EKD. This CDR3 contains 14 residues. V shed 1 base, J shed 5 bases, and the junction held 3 bases outside the gene matches. TCRdb applied CATT to the RT-PCR reads for clone calling. The repertoire holds roughly 410 delta-chain clones, with approximately 32% as singletons. Findings of the study overall: Microbial exposure appeared to drive polyclonal γδ T cell expansion after birth.

The chain links TRDV2 to TRDJ2, with 7 bases that match TRDD3. The material sequenced was Vgamma9Vdelta2 gamma-delta T cells from cord blood. This sequence originates from a newborn. Here the CDR3 DNA reads TGTGCCTGTGACACGTGGGGGGATACAGCACAACTCTTCTTT. Translated: CACDTWGDTAQLFF.